This TCR beta chain is from a study of OX40 agonist ivuxolimab in advanced cancers. Produced via immunoSEQ multiplex PCR; TCRdb's table is partial and in-frame only. In the table there are about 45,000 clones, approximately 80% of which are singletons. Anyone with autoimmune disease history or systemic immunosuppression was excluded. The timepoints at which blood was sampled were baseline, cycle 4 day 1, and cycle 7 day 1. The receptor was derived from an adult with an advanced solid tumor such as melanoma, head and neck, liver or kidney cancer. This specimen consisted of CD4+ or CD8+ T cells sorted from blood, obtained in a trial of the OX40 agonist ivuxolimab.

The CDR3 DNA sequence: TGTGCCAGCAGTTTCTACGGACAGGTTGAAGCTTTCTTT. Protein: CASSFYGQVEAFF. The V and J genes are TRBV28 and TRBJ1-1, with 7 bases that match TRBD1. The J segment lost 7 bases and the V segment lost 3 bases, leaving 5 bases of the junction unmatched. The CDR3 is 13 amino acids. Germline V gene lookup returns CDR1 MDHEN and CDR2 SYDVKM. The full variable domain, its missing parts supplied by reference TRBV28 and TRBJ1-1, is DVKVTQSSRYLVKRTGEKVFLECVQDMDHENMFWYRQDPGLGLRLIYFSYDVKMKEKGDIPEGYSVSREKKERFSLILESASTNQTSMYLCASSFYGQVEAFFGQGTRLTVV.